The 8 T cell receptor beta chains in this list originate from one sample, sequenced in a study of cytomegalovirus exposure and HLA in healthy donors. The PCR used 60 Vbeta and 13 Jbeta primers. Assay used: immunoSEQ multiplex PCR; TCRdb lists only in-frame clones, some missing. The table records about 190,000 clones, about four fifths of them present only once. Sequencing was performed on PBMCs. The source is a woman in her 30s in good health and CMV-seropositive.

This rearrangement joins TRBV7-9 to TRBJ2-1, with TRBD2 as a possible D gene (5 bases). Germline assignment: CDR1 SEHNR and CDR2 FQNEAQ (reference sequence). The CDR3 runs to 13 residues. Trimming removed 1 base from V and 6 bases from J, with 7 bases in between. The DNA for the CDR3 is TGTGCCAGCAGCTTAGTGGCGGGCAATGAGCAGTTCTTC. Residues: CASSLVAGNEQFF.

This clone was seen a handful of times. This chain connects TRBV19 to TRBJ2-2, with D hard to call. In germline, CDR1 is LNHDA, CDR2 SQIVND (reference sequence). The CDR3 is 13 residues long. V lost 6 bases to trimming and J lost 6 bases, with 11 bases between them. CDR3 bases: TGTGCCAGTAGCTTGACGGGTTCCGGGGAGCTGTTTTTT. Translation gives CASSLTGSGELFF. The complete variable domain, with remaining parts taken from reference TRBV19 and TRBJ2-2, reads DGGITQSPKYLFRKEGQNVTLSCEQNLNHDAMYWYRQDPGQGLRLIYYSQIVNDFQKGDIAEGYSVSREKKESFPLTVTSAQKNPTAFYLCASSLTGSGELFFGEGSRLTVL.

The CDR3 DNA reads as TGTGCCAGCAAGAGACAGGGCCATGGCTACACCTTC. Its protein product is CASKRQGHGYTF. The chain joins TRBV6-1 to TRBJ1-2; 7 positions agree with TRBD1. Germline lookup yields CDR1 MNHNS and CDR2 SASEGT. CDR3 length: 12 residues. Losses at the gene ends were 7 bases for V and 6 bases for J; bases not matched to a gene: 5.

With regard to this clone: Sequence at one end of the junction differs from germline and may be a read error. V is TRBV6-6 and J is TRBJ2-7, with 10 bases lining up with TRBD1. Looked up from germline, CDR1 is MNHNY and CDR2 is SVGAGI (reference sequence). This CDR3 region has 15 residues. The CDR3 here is CASTYRDRGFLGQYF. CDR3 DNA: TGTGCCAGCACTTACCGGGACAGGGGATTTCTTGGGCAGTACTTC.

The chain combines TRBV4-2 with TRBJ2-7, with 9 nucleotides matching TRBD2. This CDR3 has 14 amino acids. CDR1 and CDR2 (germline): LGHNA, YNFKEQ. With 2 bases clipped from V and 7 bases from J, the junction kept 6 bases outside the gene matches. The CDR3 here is CASSQKAGGEEQYF. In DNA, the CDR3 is TGTGCCAGCAGCCAAAAAGCGGGAGGTGAGGAGCAGTACTTC.

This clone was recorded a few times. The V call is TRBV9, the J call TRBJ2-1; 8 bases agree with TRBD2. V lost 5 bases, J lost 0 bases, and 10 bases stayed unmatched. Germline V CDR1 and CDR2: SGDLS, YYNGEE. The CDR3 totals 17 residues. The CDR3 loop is CASRLRKRGSSYNEQFF. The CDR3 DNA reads TGTGCCAGCAGACTCCGGAAGCGGGGGAGCTCCTACAATGAGCAGTTCTTC.

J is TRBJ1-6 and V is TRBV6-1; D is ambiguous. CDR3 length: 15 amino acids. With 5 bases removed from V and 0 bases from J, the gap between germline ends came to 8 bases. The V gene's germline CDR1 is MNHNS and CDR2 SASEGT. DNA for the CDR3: TGTGCCAGCAGTATCGAGAGCTCCTATAATTCACCCCTCCACTTT. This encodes CASSIESSYNSPLHF.

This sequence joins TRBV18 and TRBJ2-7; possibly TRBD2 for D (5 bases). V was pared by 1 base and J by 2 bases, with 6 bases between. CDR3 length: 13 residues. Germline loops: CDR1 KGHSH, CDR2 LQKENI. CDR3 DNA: TGTGCCAGCTCACCACGCGGGCCCTACGAGCAGTACTTC. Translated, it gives CASSPRGPYEQYF.